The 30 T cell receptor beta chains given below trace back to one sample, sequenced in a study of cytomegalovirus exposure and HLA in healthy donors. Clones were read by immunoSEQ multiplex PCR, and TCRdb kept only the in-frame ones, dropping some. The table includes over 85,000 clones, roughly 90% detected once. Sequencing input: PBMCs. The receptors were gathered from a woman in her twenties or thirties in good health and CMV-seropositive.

This CDR3 is CASSLLAGTISYEQYF. CDR3 nucleotides: TGTGCCAGCAGCTTATTAGCGGGGACCATCTCCTACGAGCAGTACTTC. This sequence joins TRBV7-9 and TRBJ2-7; 8 nucleotides align to TRBD2. This CDR3 has 16 residues. CDR1 SEHNR and CDR2 FQNEAQ come from the germline V gene (reference sequence). The V segment lost 2 bases and the J segment 0 bases; nucleotides outside the gene matches: 6.

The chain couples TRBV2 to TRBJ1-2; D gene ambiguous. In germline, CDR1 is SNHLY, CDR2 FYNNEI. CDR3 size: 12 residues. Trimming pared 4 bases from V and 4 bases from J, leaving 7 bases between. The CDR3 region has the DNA TGTGCCAGCAGTGTGAACAGCTATGGCTACACCTTC. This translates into CASSVNSYGYTF. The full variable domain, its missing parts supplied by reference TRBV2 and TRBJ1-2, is EPEVTQTPSHQVTQMGQEVILRCVPISNHLYFYWYRQILGQKVEFLVSFYNNEISEKSEIFDDQFSVERPDGSNFTLKIRSTKLEDSAMYFCASSVNSYGYTFGSGTRLTVV.

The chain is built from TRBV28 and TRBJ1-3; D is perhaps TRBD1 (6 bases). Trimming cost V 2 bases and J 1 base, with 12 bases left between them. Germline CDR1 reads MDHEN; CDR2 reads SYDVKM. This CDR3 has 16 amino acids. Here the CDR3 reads CASSLRTVYSGNTIYF. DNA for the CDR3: TGTGCCAGCAGTTTAAGGACAGTTTATTCTGGAAACACCATATATTTT.

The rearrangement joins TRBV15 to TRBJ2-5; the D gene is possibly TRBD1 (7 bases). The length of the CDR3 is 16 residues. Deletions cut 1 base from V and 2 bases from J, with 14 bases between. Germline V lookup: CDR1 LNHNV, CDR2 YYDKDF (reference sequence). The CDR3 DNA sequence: TGTGCCACCAGCAGAGGCGGGACAGCAAGTCAAGAGACCCAGTACTTC. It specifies CATSRGGTASQETQYF.

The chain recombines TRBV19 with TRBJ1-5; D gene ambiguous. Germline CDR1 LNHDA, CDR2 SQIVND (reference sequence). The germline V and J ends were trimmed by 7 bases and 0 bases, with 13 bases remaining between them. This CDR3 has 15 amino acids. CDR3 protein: CASTAPLYSNQPQHF. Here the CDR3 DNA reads TGTGCCAGTACCGCACCACTGTATAGCAATCAGCCCCAGCATTTT.

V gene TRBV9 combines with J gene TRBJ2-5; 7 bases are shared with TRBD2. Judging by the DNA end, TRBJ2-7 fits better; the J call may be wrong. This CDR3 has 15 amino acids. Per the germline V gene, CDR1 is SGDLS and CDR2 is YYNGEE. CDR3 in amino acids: CASSVGSSGSYEQYF. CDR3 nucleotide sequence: TGTGCCAGCAGCGTAGGATCTAGCGGAAGCTACGAGCAGTACTTC.

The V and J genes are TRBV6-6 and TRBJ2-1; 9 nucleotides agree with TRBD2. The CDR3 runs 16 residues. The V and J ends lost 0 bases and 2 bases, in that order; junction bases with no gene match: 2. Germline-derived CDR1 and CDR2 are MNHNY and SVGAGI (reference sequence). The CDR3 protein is CASSYSSSGAYNEQFF. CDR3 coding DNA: TGTGCCAGCAGTTACTCGTCTAGCGGGGCCTACAATGAGCAGTTCTTC.

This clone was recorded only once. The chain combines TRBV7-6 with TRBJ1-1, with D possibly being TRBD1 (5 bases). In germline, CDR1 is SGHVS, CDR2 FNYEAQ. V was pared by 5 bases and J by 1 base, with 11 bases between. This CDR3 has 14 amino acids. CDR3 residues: CASSLGGENTEAFF. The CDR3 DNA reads TGTGCCAGCAGCCTGGGGGGAGAGAACACTGAAGCTTTCTTT.

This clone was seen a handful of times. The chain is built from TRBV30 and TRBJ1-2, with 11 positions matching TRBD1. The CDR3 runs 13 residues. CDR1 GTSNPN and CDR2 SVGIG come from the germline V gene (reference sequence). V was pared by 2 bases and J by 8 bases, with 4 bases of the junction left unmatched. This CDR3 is CAWSRDRGIGYTF. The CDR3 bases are TGTGCCTGGAGTAGGGACAGGGGGATCGGCTACACCTTC.

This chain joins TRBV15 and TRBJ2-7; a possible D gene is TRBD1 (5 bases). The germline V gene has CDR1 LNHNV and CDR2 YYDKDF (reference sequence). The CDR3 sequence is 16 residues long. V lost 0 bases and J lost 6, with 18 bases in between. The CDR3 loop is CATSRDPGPSPAEQYF. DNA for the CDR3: TGTGCCACCAGCAGAGATCCAGGGCCATCGCCCGCCGAGCAGTACTTC.

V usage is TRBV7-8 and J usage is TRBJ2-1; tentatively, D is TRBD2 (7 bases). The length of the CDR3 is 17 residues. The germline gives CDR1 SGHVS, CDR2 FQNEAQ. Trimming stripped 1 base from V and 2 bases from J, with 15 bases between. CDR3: CASSLVRLRGPYNEQFF. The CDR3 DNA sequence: TGTGCCAGCAGCTTAGTCAGACTGCGGGGGCCCTACAATGAGCAGTTCTTC.

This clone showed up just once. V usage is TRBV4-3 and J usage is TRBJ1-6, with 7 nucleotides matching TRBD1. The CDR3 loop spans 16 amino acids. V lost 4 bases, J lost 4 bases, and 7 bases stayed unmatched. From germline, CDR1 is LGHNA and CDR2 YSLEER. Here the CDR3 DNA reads TGCGCCAGCAGCCCGGGAAGGGGGCCGTATAATTCACCCCTCCACTTT. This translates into CASSPGRGPYNSPLHF.

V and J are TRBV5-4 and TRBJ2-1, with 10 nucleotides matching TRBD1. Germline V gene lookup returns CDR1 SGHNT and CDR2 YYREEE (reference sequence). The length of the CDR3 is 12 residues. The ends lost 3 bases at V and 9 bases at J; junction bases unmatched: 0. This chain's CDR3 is CASSWDRGEQFF. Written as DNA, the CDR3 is TGTGCCAGCAGCTGGGACAGGGGTGAGCAGTTCTTC.

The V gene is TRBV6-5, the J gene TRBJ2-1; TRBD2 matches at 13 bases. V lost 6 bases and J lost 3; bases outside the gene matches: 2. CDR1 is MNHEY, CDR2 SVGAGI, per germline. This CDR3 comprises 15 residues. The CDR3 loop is CASSRTSGGYNEQFF. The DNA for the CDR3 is TGTGCCAGCAGCCGGACTAGCGGGGGCTACAATGAGCAGTTCTTC.

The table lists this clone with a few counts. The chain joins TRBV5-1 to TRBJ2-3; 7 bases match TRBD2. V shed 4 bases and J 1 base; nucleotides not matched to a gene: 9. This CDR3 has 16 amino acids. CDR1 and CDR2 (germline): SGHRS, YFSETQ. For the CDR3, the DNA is TGCGCCAGCAGCAACGGACTAGAGAGTGGCACAGATACGCAGTATTTT. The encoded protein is CASSNGLESGTDTQYF. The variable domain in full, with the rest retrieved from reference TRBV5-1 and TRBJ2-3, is KAGVTQTPRYLIKTRGQQVTLSCSPISGHRSVSWYQQTPGQGLQFLFEYFSETQRNKGNFPGRFSGRQFSNSRSEMNVSTLELGDSALYLCASSNGLESGTDTQYFGPGTRLTVL.

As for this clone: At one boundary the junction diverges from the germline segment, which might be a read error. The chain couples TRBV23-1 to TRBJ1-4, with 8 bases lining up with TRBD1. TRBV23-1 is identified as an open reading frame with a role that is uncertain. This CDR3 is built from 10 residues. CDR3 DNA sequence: TGCGCCAGCGGGCGCCGGACAGGGAGCTTT. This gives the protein CASGRRTGSF.

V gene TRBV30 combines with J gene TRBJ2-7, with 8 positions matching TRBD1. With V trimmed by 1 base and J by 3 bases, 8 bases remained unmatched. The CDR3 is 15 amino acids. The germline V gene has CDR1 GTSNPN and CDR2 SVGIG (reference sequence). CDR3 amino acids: CAWSATDRVGYEQYF. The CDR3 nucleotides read TGTGCCTGGAGTGCAACGGACAGGGTGGGCTACGAGCAGTACTTC.

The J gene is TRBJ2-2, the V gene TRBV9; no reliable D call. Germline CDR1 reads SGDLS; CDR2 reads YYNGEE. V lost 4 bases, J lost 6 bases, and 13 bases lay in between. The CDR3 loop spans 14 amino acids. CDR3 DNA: TGTGCCAGCAGCCCAAACCGACAAGCCGGGGAGCTGTTTTTT. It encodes CASSPNRQAGELFF.

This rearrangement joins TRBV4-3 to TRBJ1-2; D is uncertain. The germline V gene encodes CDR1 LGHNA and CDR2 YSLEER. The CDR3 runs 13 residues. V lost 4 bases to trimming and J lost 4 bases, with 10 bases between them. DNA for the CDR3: TGCGCCAGCAGCCCCAGACATACCTATGGCTACACCTTC. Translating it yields CASSPRHTYGYTF.

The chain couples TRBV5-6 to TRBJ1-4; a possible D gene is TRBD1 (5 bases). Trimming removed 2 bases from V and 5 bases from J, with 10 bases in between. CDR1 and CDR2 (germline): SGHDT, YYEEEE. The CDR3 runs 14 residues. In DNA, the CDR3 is TGTGCCAGCAGCTTTGACAGCCCAAATGAAAAACTGTTTTTT. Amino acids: CASSFDSPNEKLFF.

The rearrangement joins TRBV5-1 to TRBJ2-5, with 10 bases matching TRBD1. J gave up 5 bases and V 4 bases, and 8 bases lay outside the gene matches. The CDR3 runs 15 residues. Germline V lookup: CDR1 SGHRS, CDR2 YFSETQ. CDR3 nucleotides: TGCGCCAGCAGCCCACGGACAGGGGGATTGGAGACCCAGTACTTC. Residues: CASSPRTGGLETQYF.

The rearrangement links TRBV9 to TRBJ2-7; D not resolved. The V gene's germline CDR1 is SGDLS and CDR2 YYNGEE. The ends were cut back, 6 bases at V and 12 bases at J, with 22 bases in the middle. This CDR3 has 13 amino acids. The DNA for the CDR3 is TGTGCCAGCAACATTGTGACCGCACTACGACTGTACTTC. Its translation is CASNIVTALRLYF.

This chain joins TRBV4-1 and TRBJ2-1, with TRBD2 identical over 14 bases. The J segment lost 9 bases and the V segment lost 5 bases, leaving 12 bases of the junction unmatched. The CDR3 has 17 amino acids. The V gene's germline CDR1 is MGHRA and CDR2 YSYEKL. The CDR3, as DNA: TGCGCCAGCAGCTATCGACTAGCGGGAGGGCCCCTCGGTGAGCAGTTCTTC. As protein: CASSYRLAGGPLGEQFF.

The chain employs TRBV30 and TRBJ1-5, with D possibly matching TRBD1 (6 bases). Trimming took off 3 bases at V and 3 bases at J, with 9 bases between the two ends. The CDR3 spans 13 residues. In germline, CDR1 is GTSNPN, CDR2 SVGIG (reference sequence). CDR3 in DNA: TGTGCCTGGAGCACAGGGATCAATCAGCCCCAGCATTTT. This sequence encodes CAWSTGINQPQHF. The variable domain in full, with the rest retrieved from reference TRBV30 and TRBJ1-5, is SQTIHQWPATLVQPVGSPLSLECTVEGTSNPNLYWYRQAAGRGLQLLFYSVGIGQISSEVPQNLSASRPQDRQFILSSKKLLLSDSGFYLCAWSTGINQPQHFGDGTRLSIL.

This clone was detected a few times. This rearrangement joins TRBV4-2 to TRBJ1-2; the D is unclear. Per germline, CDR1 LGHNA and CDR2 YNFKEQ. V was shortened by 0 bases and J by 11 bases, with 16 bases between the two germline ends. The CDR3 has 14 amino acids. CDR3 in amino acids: CASSQENSFRYYTF. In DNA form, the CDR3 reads TGTGCCAGCAGCCAAGAGAATTCTTTCCGGTATTACACCTTC.

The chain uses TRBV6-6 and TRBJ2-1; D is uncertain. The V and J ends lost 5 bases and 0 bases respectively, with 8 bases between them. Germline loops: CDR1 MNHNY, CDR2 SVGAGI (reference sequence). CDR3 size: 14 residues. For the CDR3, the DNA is TGTGCCAGCAGTGCCGGTCTCTCCTACAATGAGCAGTTCTTC. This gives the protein CASSAGLSYNEQFF.

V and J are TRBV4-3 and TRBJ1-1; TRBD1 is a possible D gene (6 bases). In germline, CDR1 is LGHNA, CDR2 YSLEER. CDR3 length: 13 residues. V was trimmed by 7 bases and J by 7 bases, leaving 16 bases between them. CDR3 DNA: TGCGCCAGCAAGCGGGGGGGCGCGAGTGAAGCTTTCTTT. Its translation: CASKRGGASEAFF.

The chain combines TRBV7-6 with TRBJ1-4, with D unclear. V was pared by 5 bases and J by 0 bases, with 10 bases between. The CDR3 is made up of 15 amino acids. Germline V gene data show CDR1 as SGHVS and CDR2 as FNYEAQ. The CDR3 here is CASSPTSATNEKLFF. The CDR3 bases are TGTGCCAGCAGCCCGACTAGTGCAACTAATGAAAAACTGTTTTTT.

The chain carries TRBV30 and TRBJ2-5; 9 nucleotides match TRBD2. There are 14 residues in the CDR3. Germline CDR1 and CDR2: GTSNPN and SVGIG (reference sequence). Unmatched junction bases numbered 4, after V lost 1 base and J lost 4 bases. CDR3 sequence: CAWSAQAGGETQYF. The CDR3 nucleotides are TGTGCCTGGAGTGCCCAAGCGGGAGGAGAGACCCAGTACTTC.

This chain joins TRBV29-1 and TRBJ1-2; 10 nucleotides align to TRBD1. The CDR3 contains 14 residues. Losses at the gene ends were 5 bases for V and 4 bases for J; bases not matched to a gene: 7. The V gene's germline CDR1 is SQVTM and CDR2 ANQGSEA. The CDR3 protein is CSVSGQGGGYGYTF. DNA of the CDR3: TGCAGCGTTTCCGGACAGGGGGGTGGCTATGGCTACACCTTC.